The 26 T cell receptor beta chains below all came from one sample that was sequenced in a study of shared clonotypes between healthy human individuals (dated by TCRdb to the early 2020s). CD8 naive samples were CD45RO-negative cells positively selected for CCR7, giving a CD45RA+CCR7+ population that excluded TemRA cells. Libraries were made using the immunoSEQ multiplex PCR assay. TCRdb took over this immuneACCESS table, retaining in-frame rearrangements with V and J assigned. Such tables are incomplete; in checked studies, under half of the missing clones stem from an unresolved V gene, and the remainder is unexplained. The table for this sample lists more than 550,000 clones; just over 90% of them were counted only once. Of the sample, 24% is held by the ten largest clones. Sequencing was performed on naive CD8+ T cells sorted from blood. The sample's cell subset or site label, in plain terms: CD45RA+CCR7+. Every receptor here comes from a man younger than 45 in good health.

V gene TRBV7-6 combines with J gene TRBJ2-7; the match to TRBD2 covers 8 bases. The CDR3 sequence is 13 residues long. Germline loops: CDR1 SGHVS, CDR2 FNYEAQ. V shed 5 bases and J 6 bases; nucleotides not matched to a gene: 6. CDR3 sequence reads: CASSQVAGREQYF. In DNA, the CDR3 is TGTGCCAGCAGCCAAGTAGCGGGACGCGAGCAGTACTTC.

The chain joins TRBV9 to TRBJ2-7; 8 nucleotides align to TRBD2. J was trimmed by 5 bases and V by 6 bases; bases with no gene match: 10. Germline lookup yields CDR1 SGDLS and CDR2 YYNGEE. CDR3 length equals 14 residues. The CDR3 region has the DNA TGTGCCAGCAACTCCGGGAGGGCCAGCGACGAGCAGTACTTC. Protein product: CASNSGRASDEQYF.

The CDR3 DNA reads TGCGCCAGCAGCCAAGTAAATAGCGGGAGAGAGACCCAGTACTTC. Translation gives CASSQVNSGRETQYF. This chain links TRBV4-1 with TRBJ2-5; TRBD2 matches at 9 bases. Per germline, CDR1 MGHRA and CDR2 YSYEKL. The CDR3 has 15 amino acids. Unmatched junction bases numbered 4, after V lost 1 base and J lost 4 bases.

The rearrangement uses TRBV5-1 and TRBJ2-5; 11 bases are a match to TRBD2. The germline V gene encodes CDR1 SGHRS and CDR2 YFSETQ. This CDR3 spans 16 amino acids. V was pared by 2 bases and J by 5 bases, with 8 bases of the junction left unmatched. The CDR3 nucleotides are TGCGCCAGCAGCTTTTTCTTATCTAGCGGGAGGGAGACCCAGTACTTC. Translating it yields CASSFFLSSGRETQYF.

V gene TRBV5-1 combines with J gene TRBJ2-5; TRBD1 matches 9 bases. The V and J ends lost 3 bases and 2 bases, in that order; junction bases with no gene match: 5. From germline, CDR1 is SGHRS and CDR2 YFSETQ. The CDR3 contains 15 residues. The CDR3 DNA is TGCGCCAGCAGCTGGGCTGACAGGGGGCAAGAGACCCAGTACTTC. Translated, it gives CASSWADRGQETQYF.

The rearrangement links TRBV27 to TRBJ2-3, with D perhaps TRBD1 or TRBD2 (5 bases each). Germline lookup yields CDR1 MNHEY and CDR2 SMNVEV (reference sequence). V lost 9 bases and J 0 bases, leaving 13 bases between the germline ends. The CDR3 is 14 amino acids. The CDR3 sequence is CASGTAPSTDTQYF. The CDR3 nucleotides are TGTGCCAGTGGGACGGCCCCTAGCACAGATACGCAGTATTTT.

V gene TRBV27 combines with J gene TRBJ1-5; no reliable D call. The CDR3 totals 14 residues. V was pared by 5 bases and J by 3 bases, with 11 bases between. Germline V gene lookup returns CDR1 MNHEY and CDR2 SMNVEV (reference sequence). CDR3 amino acids: CASSNRHANQPQHF. The CDR3 nucleotides are TGTGCCAGCAGTAACAGACACGCCAATCAGCCCCAGCATTTT.

This clone has a single count. The gene calls are TRBV11-2 and TRBJ2-7; 10 bases fit TRBD2. Germline CDR1 and CDR2: SGHAT and FQNNGV. V shed 4 bases, J shed 3 bases, and the junction held 3 bases outside the gene matches. CDR3 length: 14 amino acids. This CDR3 reads CASSSIAGGYEQYF. DNA of the CDR3: TGTGCCAGCAGCTCGATAGCGGGGGGCTACGAGCAGTACTTC.

This rearrangement joins TRBV27 to TRBJ1-1; tentatively, D is TRBD1 (5 bases). Germline lookup yields CDR1 MNHEY and CDR2 SMNVEV (reference sequence). This CDR3 region has 12 residues. V lost 5 bases to trimming and J lost 7 bases, with 11 bases between them. CDR3 DNA: TGTGCCAGCAGTATCGGGGGGAATGAAGCTTTCTTT. Its translation: CASSIGGNEAFF.

V gene TRBV6-4 combines with J gene TRBJ2-2; tentative D call: TRBD2 (6 bases). Germline V CDR1 and CDR2: MRHNA, SNTAGT. The CDR3 is 13 amino acids. V lost 4 bases, J lost 4 bases, and 7 bases lay in between. The CDR3 sequence is CASSAGGTGELFF. For the CDR3, the DNA is TGTGCCAGCAGTGCCGGGGGCACCGGGGAGCTGTTTTTT.

This rearrangement joins TRBV2 to TRBJ2-1; weak D call: TRBD1 (6 bases). Germline-derived CDR1 and CDR2 are SNHLY and FYNNEI. V was trimmed by 1 base and J by 6 bases, leaving 13 bases between them. CDR3 length equals 15 residues. CDR3 loop: CASSEGTGIPNEQFF. The CDR3 nucleotides are TGTGCCAGCAGTGAAGGCACAGGGATTCCCAATGAGCAGTTCTTC.

The V gene is TRBV11-2, the J gene TRBJ2-1; D remains ambiguous. The CDR3 loop spans 11 amino acids. Germline values: CDR1 SGHAT, CDR2 FQNNGV. Trimming stripped 1 base from V and 11 bases from J, with 6 bases between. The CDR3 DNA reads as TGTGCCAGCAGCTTAGTTAATCAGCAGTTCTTC. It translates to CASSLVNQQFF. Full variable domain (remainder filled in from reference TRBV11-2 and TRBJ2-1): EAGVAQSPRYKIIEKRQSVAFWCNPISGHATLYWYQQILGQGPKLLIQFQNNGVVDDSQLPKDRFSAERLKGVDSTLKIQPAKLEDSAVYLCASSLVNQQFFGPGTRLTVL.

This chain connects TRBV19 to TRBJ2-3; no reliable D call. The ends were cut back, 1 base at V and 0 bases at J, with 17 bases in the middle. CDR1 is LNHDA and CDR2 is SQIVND in the germline V gene (reference sequence). The CDR3 covers 18 residues. In DNA form, the CDR3 reads TGTGCCAGTAGTATAGGTCCTGCGACATCCACTAGCACAGATACGCAGTATTTT. Translation gives CASSIGPATSTSTDTQYF.

The chain has TRBV28 and TRBJ2-7, with 7 nucleotides matching TRBD1. This CDR3 has 15 amino acids. CDR1 and CDR2 (germline): MDHEN, SYDVKM. The V gene end was trimmed by 6 bases and the J gene end by 3 bases; junction bases not matched to a gene: 11. For the CDR3, the DNA is TGTGCCAGCAGGACATCGGACAGGACTCTCTACGAGCAGTACTTC. This translates into CASRTSDRTLYEQYF.

The rearrangement joins TRBV28 to TRBJ2-5; D tentatively reads TRBD1 or TRBD2 (7 bases each). Germline CDR1 and CDR2: MDHEN and SYDVKM. Between the trimmed V and J ends, which lost 8 bases and 4 bases, there was a span of 26 bases. The CDR3 runs to 17 residues. CDR3 DNA sequence: TGTGCCAGCCATAAGGTGGGAGGGGGCCTTCTGAGAGAGACCCAGTACTTC. Amino acid sequence: CASHKVGGGLLRETQYF.

This sequence joins TRBV7-2 and TRBJ2-1, with 10 bases that match TRBD2. The junction had 11 bases not matched to a gene; V was cut back by 5 bases and J by 7 bases. Looked up from germline, CDR1 is SGHTA and CDR2 is FQGNSA. The CDR3 sequence is 16 residues long. CDR3 sequence: CASSHSPSGSQNEQFF. CDR3 coding DNA: TGTGCCAGCAGCCATAGCCCTAGCGGGAGTCAGAATGAGCAGTTCTTC.

This chain joins TRBV2 and TRBJ2-2; 9 nucleotides agree with TRBD1. The length of the CDR3 is 13 residues. Germline trimming cut 7 bases from V and 6 bases from J; bases unmatched to any gene: 3. The germline V gene has CDR1 SNHLY and CDR2 FYNNEI. DNA of the CDR3: TGTGCCAGCACCACAGGGGGCCCCGGGGAGCTGTTTTTT. Translation: CASTTGGPGELFF.

This chain connects TRBV6-5 to TRBJ2-7; maybe TRBD1 (6 bases). This CDR3 spans 13 amino acids. V gave up 5 bases and J gave up 5 bases, with 13 bases separating them. Germline assignment: CDR1 MNHEY and CDR2 SVGAGI. Written as DNA, the CDR3 is TGTGCCAGCAGTGAGTGGACAGCCAACGAGCAGTACTTC. The encoded protein is CASSEWTANEQYF.

In DNA, the CDR3 is TGTGCCAGCAGTCATGGCCCCACGGGGGGACTAGCGAAAACCTACGAGCAGTACTTC. Translating it yields CASSHGPTGGLAKTYEQYF. The chain is built from TRBV28 and TRBJ2-7; 10 bases are shared with TRBD2. Germline assignment: CDR1 MDHEN and CDR2 SYDVKM. This CDR3 is built from 19 residues. J gave up 2 bases and V 5 bases, and 18 bases lay outside the gene matches.

This chain uses TRBV9 with TRBJ2-5, with D possibly matching TRBD1 (6 bases). Germline loops: CDR1 SGDLS, CDR2 YYNGEE. The ends were cut back, 3 bases at V and 7 bases at J, with 10 bases in the middle. This CDR3 is 12 amino acids long. DNA of the CDR3: TGTGCCAGCAGCGGCCAAGGGGGGACCCAGTACTTC. Protein sequence: CASSGQGGTQYF.

This clone was seen a single time. CDR3 loop: CASMGQPYEQYF. CDR3 in DNA: TGTGCCAGCATGGGACAGCCCTACGAGCAGTACTTC. The chain links TRBV7-9 to TRBJ2-7; 7 bases match TRBD1. The CDR3 is made up of 12 amino acids. The germline V gene encodes CDR1 SEHNR and CDR2 FQNEAQ (reference sequence). The ends lost 7 bases at V and 2 bases at J; junction bases unmatched: 2.

This clone was seen only once. The V gene is TRBV29-1, the J gene TRBJ2-5; 14 nucleotides align to TRBD2. This CDR3 comprises 17 residues. Germline CDR1 and CDR2: SQVTM and ANQGSEA. Germline trimming cut 1 base from V and 5 bases from J; bases unmatched to any gene: 9. CDR3 coding DNA: TGCAGCGTTGAAGTTTGGGGACTAGCGGGAGACCCTGAGACCCAGTACTTC. It specifies CSVEVWGLAGDPETQYF. The variable domain in full, with the rest retrieved from reference TRBV29-1 and TRBJ2-5, is SAVISQKPSRDICQRGTSLTIQCQVDSQVTMMFWYRQQPGQSLTLIATANQGSEATYESGFVIDKFPISRPNLTFSTLTVSNMSPEDSSIYLCSVEVWGLAGDPETQYFGPGTRLLVL.

The genes are TRBV25-1 and TRBJ2-1; D possibly matches TRBD1 or TRBD2 (5 bases each). Deletions cut 3 bases from V and 8 bases from J, with 20 bases between. The germline V gene has CDR1 MGHDK and CDR2 SYGVNS. This CDR3 spans 16 amino acids. The CDR3 protein is CASSDVMGETWDEQFF. For the CDR3, the DNA is TGTGCCAGCAGTGATGTTATGGGGGAGACATGGGATGAGCAGTTCTTC.

The chain has TRBV28 and TRBJ2-5; 9 bases agree with TRBD1. The CDR3 sequence is 13 residues long. J lost 4 bases, V lost 6 bases, and 3 bases had no gene match. Germline V gene sequence: CDR1 MDHEN, CDR2 SYDVKM. DNA of the CDR3: TGTGCCAGCAGGGGGGACAGGGCAGAGACCCAGTACTTC. It is translated as CASRGDRAETQYF.

The rearrangement links TRBV6-1 to TRBJ1-4, with unresolved D. The germline gives CDR1 MNHNS, CDR2 SASEGT. This CDR3 has 15 amino acids. Trimming cost V 1 base and J 5 bases, with 11 bases left between them. CDR3 bases: TGTGCCAGCAGTGAAGGGCTAAAACGAAATGAAAAACTGTTTTTT. Encoded protein: CASSEGLKRNEKLFF.

This sequence joins TRBV7-9 and TRBJ2-1; D remains ambiguous. V shed 2 bases and J shed 5 bases, with 7 bases lying between them. CDR3 length: 13 amino acids. Germline V gives CDR1 SEHNR, CDR2 FQNEAQ (reference sequence). The CDR3 DNA reads as TGTGCCAGCAGCTTACCCCCCCACAATGAGCAGTTCTTC. As protein: CASSLPPHNEQFF. The full variable domain, with the rest looked up from reference TRBV7-9 and TRBJ2-1, is DTGVSQNPRHKITKRGQNVTFRCDPISEHNRLYWYRQTLGQGPEFLTYFQNEAQLEKSRLLSDRFSAERPKGSFSTLEIQRTEQGDSAMYLCASSLPPHNEQFFGPGTRLTVL.